These T cell receptor beta chains were read from a single sample in a study of cytomegalovirus exposure and HLA in healthy donors. Generated by immunoSEQ multiplex PCR, the TCRdb table keeps only in-frame clones and is missing some. The sample includes 80,000 to 95,000 clones, about nine tenths of them seen just once. Sequencing input: PBMCs. These receptors were taken from a young man in good health and CMV-seropositive. Both conserved end residues are part of each CDR3. Fields, in order: clone size, D gene, J gene, V gene, CDR3 protein, CDR3 DNA. A D gene is named only where the DNA matches it firmly. The size field is filled for only some rows; it gives once, few, many or a size class.

. . TRBJ1-1 TRBV10-3 CAISDRDTANTEAFF TGTGCCATCAGTGACCGGGACACAGCGAACACTGAAGCTTTCTTT
. TRBD1 TRBJ2-7 TRBV28 CASSGGQVGYEQYF TGTGCCAGCAGTGGGGGACAGGTTGGGTACGAGCAGTACTTC
. . TRBJ1-1 TRBV28 CASSGAGEAFF TGTGCCAGCAGTGGGGCAGGGGAAGCTTTCTTT
. . TRBJ1-5 TRBV19 CASRTAGNQPQHF TGTGCCAGCAGGACGGCGGGGAATCAGCCCCAGCATTTT
. . TRBJ2-5 TRBV7-9 CASSLVLGSQETQYF TGTGCCAGCAGCTTAGTACTAGGCTCCCAAGAGACCCAGTACTTC
. TRBD1 TRBJ2-2 TRBV19 CASSIGKGADTGELFF TGTGCCAGTAGTATAGGGAAGGGGGCGGACACCGGGGAGCTGTTTTTT
. . TRBJ2-3 TRBV7-9 CASSSGLVYTDTQYF TGTGCCAGCAGCTCGGGACTCGTATACACAGATACGCAGTATTTT
. TRBD2 TRBJ2-7 TRBV30 CAWTGAGTRDAYEQYF TGTGCCTGGACAGGAGCCGGGACTAGAGACGCATACGAGCAGTACTTC
. TRBD2 TRBJ2-1 TRBV5-5 CASSLGGGSYNEQFF TGTGCCAGCAGCTTGGGGGGGGGCTCCTACAATGAGCAGTTCTTC
. . TRBJ2-2 TRBV18 CASSPLQLTNPGELFF TGTGCCAGCTCACCACTTCAACTCACCAACCCCGGGGAGCTGTTTTTT
. . TRBJ2-1 TRBV6-5 CASPPGASGNFF TGTGCCAGCCCTCCGGGGGCTAGCGGCAACTTCTTC
. TRBD2 TRBJ2-2 TRBV7-3 CASSLTGLAGAYTGELFF TGTGCCAGCAGCTTAACTGGGCTAGCGGGAGCCTACACCGGGGAGCTGTTTTTT
. . TRBJ2-1 TRBV5-1 CASRGGPNNEQFF TGCGCCAGCAGGGGGGGTCCGAACAATGAGCAGTTCTTC
. TRBD2 TRBJ2-1 TRBV11-1 CASSLLAGHNEQFF TGTGCCAGCAGCTTACTAGCGGGACACAATGAGCAGTTCTTC
. TRBD2 TRBJ2-7 TRBV29-1 CSVLLAGRFEQYF TGCAGCGTCCTACTAGCGGGAAGGTTCGAGCAGTACTTC
few TRBD1 TRBJ2-4 TRBV2 CASADRDAKNIQYF TGTGCCAGCGCAGACAGGGACGCCAAAAACATTCAGTACTTC
. TRBD1 TRBJ1-1 TRBV9 CASSVERDRRSKFTEAFF TGTGCCAGCAGCGTAGAGAGGGACAGGCGGTCGAAATTCACTGAAGCTTTCTTT
. . TRBJ2-3 TRBV7-3 CASSLQAGRTDTQYF TGTGCCAGCAGCTTACAGGCAGGGCGCACAGATACGCAGTATTTT
. TRBD2 TRBJ2-7 TRBV27 CASSPYLAGGSYEQYF TGTGCCAGCAGTCCCTACCTAGCGGGAGGTTCCTACGAGCAGTACTTC
. TRBD1 TRBJ1-1 TRBV5-1 CASSLAPRQGWGTTEAFF TGCGCCAGCAGCTTGGCCCCCCGACAGGGGTGGGGGACCACTGAAGCTTTCTTT
. TRBD1 TRBJ2-7 TRBV27 CASSRDSLYEQYF TGTGCCAGCAGTAGGGACAGCTTATACGAGCAGTACTTC
once . TRBJ2-7 TRBV21-1 CASSKEDLRLAERSSYEQYF TGTGCCAGCAGCAAAGAGGACCTAAGGCTAGCGGAGAGGAGCTCCTACGAGCAGTACTTC
. TRBD1 TRBJ1-2 TRBV7-8 CASSLGQGDNYGYTF TGTGCCAGCAGCTTAGGTCAGGGGGACAACTATGGCTACACCTTC
. . TRBJ1-5 TRBV7-2 CASSLGTVYSNQPQHF TGTGCCAGCAGCTTAGGGACAGTTTATAGCAATCAGCCCCAGCATTTT
. TRBD2 TRBJ2-5 TRBV6-1 CASSERASGSGTQYF TGTGCCAGCAGTGAAAGGGCTAGCGGGAGTGGGACCCAGTACTTC
. TRBD1 TRBJ1-5 TRBV28 CASRRQGPSNQPQHF TGTGCCAGCAGACGACAGGGGCCCAGCAATCAGCCCCAGCATTTT
once . TRBJ1-2 TRBV27 CASSLSGGVGYTF TGTGCCAGCAGTTTATCGGGGGGGGTTGGCTACACCTTC
. . TRBJ2-7 TRBV27 CASSLTEPGLGYEQYF TGTGCCAGCAGTTTAACCGAGCCCGGACTGGGTTACGAGCAGTACTTC
. TRBD1 TRBJ1-6 TRBV5-1 CASSFLSATGDSPLHF TGCGCCAGCAGCTTCCTTTCGGCGACAGGGGATTCACCCCTCCACTTT
. . TRBJ1-2 TRBV7-9 CASSLAEGAVGGYTF TGTGCCAGCAGCTTAGCCGAGGGCGCGGTGGGTGGCTACACCTTC
. TRBD2 TRBJ2-1 TRBV5-4 CASSLIAASGLNEQFF TGTGCCAGCAGCTTGATAGCGGCTAGCGGCCTGAATGAGCAGTTCTTC
. TRBD1 TRBJ2-1 TRBV4-2 CASSQTGDVDEQFF TGTGCCAGCAGCCAAACAGGGGACGTGGATGAGCAGTTCTTC
medium-sized TRBD1 TRBJ1-4 TRBV5-8 CASSLPGQGGGKLFF TGTGCCAGCAGCCTCCCAGGACAGGGTGGAGGAAAACTGTTTTTT
. . TRBJ2-7 TRBV5-1 CASSPREDRGEQYF TGCGCCAGCAGCCCGAGGGAGGATAGGGGCGAGCAGTACTTC
few . TRBJ2-7 TRBV11-2 CASSLDRGVGSYEQYF TGTGCCAGCAGCTTAGACAGGGGAGTGGGCTCCTACGAGCAGTACTTC
. TRBD1 TRBJ2-7 TRBV2 CASSGQGQKQYF TGTGCCAGCAGTGGACAGGGGCAAAAGCAGTACTTC
. TRBD1 TRBJ1-5 TRBV2 CASSAGQYSNQPQHF TGTGCCAGCAGTGCGGGACAGTATAGCAATCAGCCCCAGCATTTT
. TRBD2 TRBJ2-7 TRBV6-5 CASGLGTSGAYEQYF TGTGCCAGCGGCCTCGGGACTAGCGGAGCCTACGAGCAGTACTTC
. TRBD1 TRBJ2-7 TRBV5-4 CASSTGTGASYEQYF TGTGCCAGCAGCACCGGGACAGGGGCATCCTACGAGCAGTACTTC
. TRBD1 TRBJ2-1 TRBV4-1 CASSHSPTGGYYNEQFF TGCGCCAGCAGCCACAGCCCGACAGGGGGCTACTACAATGAGCAGTTCTTC
once . TRBJ1-1 TRBV6-1 CASSDGDFRGRTEAFF TGTGCCAGCAGTGATGGGGACTTCCGAGGGAGGACTGAAGCTTTCTTT
. . TRBJ1-1 TRBV7-2 CASSSTQGFAAFF TGTGCCAGCAGCTCAACCCAGGGGTTTGCGGCTTTCTTT
. TRBD2 TRBJ2-3 TRBV5-4 CASGPTSGVTDTQYF TGTGCCAGCGGACCGACTAGCGGGGTCACAGATACGCAGTATTTT
few . TRBJ1-3 TRBV7-9 CASSPAGAAGNTIYF TGTGCCAGCAGCCCTGCAGGGGCGGCTGGAAACACCATATATTTT
. . TRBJ2-7 TRBV4-2 CASSQDSVVTGEQYF TGTGCCAGCAGCCAAGATTCGGTGGTAACGGGTGAGCAGTACTTC
. . TRBJ2-6 TRBV9 CASSVAARGVSGANVLTF TGTGCCAGCAGCGTAGCGGCCAGGGGAGTCTCTGGGGCCAACGTCCTGACTTTC
. TRBD2 TRBJ2-1 TRBV4-2 CASSQDGTSVTPEQFF TGTGCCAGCAGCCAAGACGGGACTAGCGTCACTCCTGAGCAGTTCTTC
. . TRBJ1-6 TRBV2 CASSEEDGDSPLHF TGTGCCAGCAGTGAAGAGGACGGGGATTCACCCCTCCACTTT
. . TRBJ2-7 TRBV28 CASSHGHYEQYF TGTGCCAGCAGCCACGGACACTACGAGCAGTACTTC
. TRBD2 TRBJ2-7 TRBV7-6 CASSPEREGHEQYF TGTGCCAGCAGCCCAGAGCGGGAGGGCCACGAGCAGTACTTC
. TRBD1 TRBJ2-7 TRBV29-1 CSAGDRGSLEQYF TGCAGCGCTGGGGACAGGGGCTCCCTCGAGCAGTACTTC
few . TRBJ2-1 TRBV7-9 CASSRQVNNEQFF TGTGCCAGCAGCCGACAGGTCAACAATGAGCAGTTCTTC
. . TRBJ1-3 TRBV27 CASKYPGSSGNTIYF TGTGCCAGCAAATACCCGGGGAGCTCTGGAAACACCATATATTTT